The 13 T cell receptor beta chains presented below share a single source sample, sequenced in a study of shared clonotypes between healthy human individuals. The protocol was immunoSEQ multiplex PCR, while the TCRdb copy is restricted to in-frame clones and leaves out a portion. The table includes hundreds of thousands of clones, approximately 75% detected once. Input material: memory CD4+ T cells sorted from blood. Subset defined: CD45RA-negative fraction. The receptor source for this set is a young woman in good health.

The chain couples TRBV30 to TRBJ2-5; D ambiguous. With the DNA end fitting TRBJ2-7 better, the J assignment may be wrong. From germline, CDR1 is GTSNPN and CDR2 SVGIG (reference sequence). The CDR3 extends over 12 amino acids. The CDR3 sequence is CAWSPSTYEQYF. The CDR3 region has the DNA TGTGCCTGGAGTCCAAGTACCTACGAGCAGTACTTC.

About this clone: Distinct nucleotide sequences in the sample also encode this CDR3. The CDR3 coding sequence is TGTGCCAGCAGCCGAAGCTCCTACAATGAGCAGTTCTTC. As protein: CASSRSSYNEQFF. V is TRBV11-3 and J is TRBJ2-1; no reliable D call. Germline V CDR1 and CDR2: SGHNT, YENEEA. Trimming pared 5 bases from V and 0 bases from J, leaving 5 bases between. The CDR3 loop spans 13 amino acids.

This clone has only a few counts. The same CDR3 can be traced to other DNA sequences in this sample. V gene TRBV18 combines with J gene TRBJ2-5; either TRBD1 or TRBD2 may fit D (6 bases each). V was shortened by 4 bases and J by 5 bases, with 11 bases between the two germline ends. The CDR3 covers 13 residues. CDR1 and CDR2 from the germline V gene are KGHSH and LQKENI. For the CDR3, the DNA is TGTGCCAGCTCACGACAGGCGGGGGAGACCCAGTACTTC. Translation: CASSRQAGETQYF.

This clone was observed a handful of times. This chain connects TRBV18 to TRBJ2-7, with 7 bases that match TRBD1. This CDR3 spans 15 amino acids. CDR1 and CDR2 (germline): KGHSH, LQKENI. The V segment lost 4 bases and the J segment 2 bases; nucleotides outside the gene matches: 8. In DNA form, the CDR3 reads TGTGCCAGCTCACTCGACAGGGTAAGGGCCTACGAGCAGTACTTC. The encoded protein is CASSLDRVRAYEQYF.

This clone was detected only a few times. The rearrangement joins TRBV5-1 to TRBJ1-2; D is unresolved. V was shortened by 3 bases and J by 0 bases, with 15 bases between the two germline ends. This CDR3 contains 16 residues. Per the germline V gene, CDR1 is SGHRS and CDR2 is YFSETQ. The CDR3 sequence is CASSSLSGSANYGYTF. CDR3 bases: TGCGCCAGCAGCTCGCTGTCCGGCAGCGCTAACTATGGCTACACCTTC.

This chain uses TRBV10-3 with TRBJ2-7; D is undetermined. In germline, CDR1 is ENHRY, CDR2 SYGVKD. V shed 5 bases and J shed 3 bases, with 14 bases lying between them. The CDR3 has 14 amino acids. The CDR3 DNA sequence: TGTGCCATCAGTCCCCAGGAGAAAAACTACGAGCAGTACTTC. Protein product: CAISPQEKNYEQYF.

The chain couples TRBV19 to TRBJ1-1, with TRBD1 matching 10 bases. Germline loops: CDR1 LNHDA, CDR2 SQIVND (reference sequence). V trimming: 5 bases; J trimming: 3 bases; junction bases outside the gene matches: 9. The CDR3 contains 16 residues. The CDR3 coding sequence is TGTGCCAGTAGTCCATGGACAGGGGGTCTGGACACTGAAGCTTTCTTT. Its protein product is CASSPWTGGLDTEAFF.

The rearrangement links TRBV6-5 to TRBJ2-1; 9 bases align to TRBD2. Germline V lookup: CDR1 MNHEY, CDR2 SVGAGI. Trimming at V came to 5 bases and at J to 6 bases, leaving 5 bases not matched to a gene. CDR3 length: 14 residues. The CDR3, as DNA: TGTGCCAGCAGTGATAATAGCGGGAGCAATGAGCAGTTCTTC. Amino acid sequence: CASSDNSGSNEQFF.

The chain recombines TRBV2 with TRBJ1-2; D not certain. Germline V CDR1 and CDR2: SNHLY, FYNNEI. The CDR3 length is 12 residues. Trimming removed 5 bases at V and 6 bases at J, with 10 bases between. The CDR3 loop reads CASSQDFDGYTF. DNA for the CDR3: TGTGCCAGCAGTCAAGACTTTGATGGCTACACCTTC.

The chain is built from TRBV29-1 and TRBJ1-1; D is unresolved. V lost 5 bases, J lost 1 base, and 11 bases lay in between. Germline lookup yields CDR1 SQVTM and CDR2 ANQGSEA. The length of the CDR3 is 13 residues. For the CDR3, the DNA is TGCAGCGTTTTTTGGACGGGGAACACTGAAGCTTTCTTT. This gives the protein CSVFWTGNTEAFF.

The V call is TRBV19, the J call TRBJ1-2, with no clear D. This CDR3 has 12 amino acids. The germline gives CDR1 LNHDA, CDR2 SQIVND (reference sequence). V shed 3 bases and J shed 6 bases, with 8 bases lying between them. The CDR3 bases are TGTGCCAGTAGTATTGAGGACCATGGCTACACCTTC. Translated: CASSIEDHGYTF.

J is TRBJ1-1 and V is TRBV10-1; TRBD1 is a possible D gene (6 bases). Germline V gene sequence: CDR1 WNHNN, CDR2 SYGVQD (reference sequence). The ends were cut back, 3 bases at V and 3 bases at J, with 14 bases in the middle. This CDR3 contains 15 residues. The CDR3 DNA reads TGCGCCAGCAGTGACGGACAGCGGCTCGACACTGAAGCTTTCTTT. Translation: CASSDGQRLDTEAFF.

The gene calls are TRBV5-5 and TRBJ1-4; possible D gene TRBD1, 6 bases. CDR1 is SGHKS, CDR2 YYEKEE, per germline (reference sequence). CDR3 length equals 14 residues. V was clipped by 2 bases and J by 7 bases, with 12 bases between them. The CDR3 region is CASSFRQATEKLFF. CDR3 nucleotides: TGTGCCAGCAGCTTCAGACAGGCTACTGAAAAACTGTTTTTT. Combining the CDR3 with reference TRBV5-5 and TRBJ1-4 gives the whole variable domain DAGVTQSPTHLIKTRGQQVTLRCSPISGHKSVSWYQQVLGQGPQFIFQYYEKEERGRGNFPDRFSARQFPNYSSELNVNALLLGDSALYLCASSFRQATEKLFFGSGTQLSVL.